This TCR beta chain was found in a study of T cell responses to AZD1222 COVID-19 vaccine. The assay was immunoSEQ multiplex PCR, and TCRdb's table has in-frame clones only and misses some. The sample holds more than 100,000 clones, nearly 95% seen once. This CDR3 is 13 amino acids long. The V gene end was trimmed by 5 bases and the J gene end by 14 bases; junction bases not matched to a gene: 9. The V gene's germline CDR1 is SGHRS and CDR2 YFSETQ. Sequences were derived from peripheral blood, sampled on day 0 of AZD1222 vaccination. The sequence was obtained from an adult in good health. The chain recombines TRBV5-1 with TRBJ1-6; TRBD1 aligns across 8 bases. The CDR3 region has the DNA TGCGCCAGCAGTGAAGGACAGGGTGGGTCCCTCCACTTT. Translated: CASSEGQGGSLHF.